The 8 T cell receptor beta chains below come from one sample, sequenced in a study of T cells after yellow fever vaccination. TCRdb analysed the 5' RACE reads with MiXCR anew, one entry per CDR3 protein. The sample has 300,000 to 450,000 distinct CDR3 sequences, approximately 6% seen once. Here the sequenced sample was PBMCs, taken 5 days after the yellow fever booster vaccination. These receptors were obtained from a young man who received the YFV17D yellow fever vaccine.

Ten or more counts support this clonotype. This chain joins TRBV20-1 and TRBJ2-5; no firm D call. From germline, CDR1 is DFQATT and CDR2 SNEGSKA (reference sequence). V was clipped by 3 bases and J by 5 bases, with 13 bases between them. The CDR3 sequence is 13 residues long. The CDR3: CSARPGGGETQYF. CDR3 in DNA: TGCAGTGCTAGGCCGGGCGGTGGGGAGACCCAGTACTTC.

In this sample, this clonotype turned up many times. The rearrangement uses TRBV7-2 and TRBJ2-7, with a possible D match to TRBD1 (5 bases). This CDR3 has 15 residues. Trimming took off 1 base at V and 0 bases at J, with 10 bases between the two ends. Looked up from germline, CDR1 is SGHTA and CDR2 is FQGNSA. In DNA, the CDR3 is TGTGCCAGCAGCTTAGAGGGGCCCAACTCCTACGAGCAGTACTTC. Protein product: CASSLEGPNSYEQYF.

Comments on this clonotype: The junction departs from the called germline gene at one end, perhaps through a read error. The rearrangement uses TRBV2 and TRBJ1-5; 7 bases fit TRBD1. The CDR3 has 18 residues. The germline gives CDR1 SNHLY, CDR2 FYNNEI. CDR3 bases: TGTACCAGCTGTGCGAAAAATCACAGGGGATCTAGCAATCAGCCCCAGCATTTT. Amino acid sequence: CTSCAKNHRGSSNQPQHF.

The J gene is TRBJ1-2, the V gene TRBV18; TRBD1 aligns across 7 bases. This CDR3 region has 14 residues. Germline V lookup: CDR1 KGHSH, CDR2 LQKENI. Losses at the gene ends were 0 bases for V and 4 bases for J; bases not matched to a gene: 2. The CDR3 coding sequence is TGTGCCAGCTCACCACCAAGGGGGCTCTATGGCTACACCTTC. Its translation is CASSPPRGLYGYTF. The complete variable domain, with remaining parts taken from reference TRBV18 and TRBJ1-2, reads NAGVMQNPRHLVRRRGQEARLRCSPMKGHSHVYWYRQLPEEGLKFMVYLQKENIIDESGMPKERFSAEFPKEGPSILRIQQVVRGDSAAYFCASSPPRGLYGYTFGSGTRLTVV.

This clonotype was recorded at least ten times. The chain uses TRBV7-2 and TRBJ1-6; D perhaps matches TRBD1 (5 bases). Between the trimmed V and J ends, which lost 1 base and 15 bases, there was a span of 10 bases. Germline V gene lookup returns CDR1 SGHTA and CDR2 FQGNSA. This CDR3 has 12 residues. This CDR3 reads CASSLVGTLLHF. The CDR3 DNA reads as TGTGCCAGCAGCTTAGTGGGGACCCTCCTCCACTTT.

This clonotype has just a few counts. This chain joins TRBV19 and TRBJ2-7; D not certain. The CDR3 loop spans 15 amino acids. The V and J ends lost 5 bases and 6 bases respectively, with 20 bases between them. Germline CDR1 reads LNHDA; CDR2 reads SQIVND (reference sequence). The CDR3 region has the DNA TGTGCCAGTAGTGAAGGACGGCTCGGAGCTAGCGAGCAGTACTTC. The encoded protein is CASSEGRLGASEQYF.

This chain connects TRBV20-1 to TRBJ2-2, with D possibly TRBD2 on 5 matching bases. The CDR3 has 14 amino acids. Between the trimmed V and J ends, which lost 4 bases and 2 bases, there was a span of 11 bases. Germline V lookup: CDR1 DFQATT, CDR2 SNEGSKA (reference sequence). The CDR3 DNA reads as TGCAGTGCTATAGGGCGGGTTAACACCGGGGAGCTGTTTTTT. Protein sequence: CSAIGRVNTGELFF.

Worth noting for this clonotype: Sequence at one end of the junction differs from germline and may be a read error. This chain connects TRBV5-1 to TRBJ2-5; TRBD1 is a possible D gene (6 bases). Germline V gives CDR1 SGHRS, CDR2 YFSETQ. The CDR3 has 12 residues. The CDR3 nucleotides are TGCGCCAGCAGCTTGGACAGGGAGACCCAGCACTTC. Protein: CASSLDRETQHF.